This T cell receptor beta chain was profiled in a study of shared T cell receptors in the human thymus. From germline, CDR1 is LGHNT and CDR2 FRNRAP. This CDR3 comprises 15 residues. Trimming took 1 base from V and 2 from J, leaving 12 bases between them. This clone was seen only once. TCRdb's table, derived via immunoSEQ multiplex PCR, lists solely in-frame clones and lacks some. The repertoire holds hundreds of thousands of clones, with roughly 88% as singletons. This same sample was also taken into another study, of human thymus T cells. In that study: Surgeons resected thymus tissue during corrective heart surgery. Repertoires from thymus and blood appeared to show biased V and J gene usage. Related research examined unrelated individuals and reported that their thymic repertoires overlapped highly.

The clonotype comes from a boy less than two years old with a congenital heart defect. Input material: thymocytes. The V gene is TRBV12-5, the J gene TRBJ2-7; D possibly corresponds to TRBD2 (6 bases). This chain's CDR3 is CASGLALAEPYEQYF. The CDR3 DNA sequence: TGTGCTAGTGGTTTGGCCTTAGCGGAGCCCTACGAGCAGTACTTC.